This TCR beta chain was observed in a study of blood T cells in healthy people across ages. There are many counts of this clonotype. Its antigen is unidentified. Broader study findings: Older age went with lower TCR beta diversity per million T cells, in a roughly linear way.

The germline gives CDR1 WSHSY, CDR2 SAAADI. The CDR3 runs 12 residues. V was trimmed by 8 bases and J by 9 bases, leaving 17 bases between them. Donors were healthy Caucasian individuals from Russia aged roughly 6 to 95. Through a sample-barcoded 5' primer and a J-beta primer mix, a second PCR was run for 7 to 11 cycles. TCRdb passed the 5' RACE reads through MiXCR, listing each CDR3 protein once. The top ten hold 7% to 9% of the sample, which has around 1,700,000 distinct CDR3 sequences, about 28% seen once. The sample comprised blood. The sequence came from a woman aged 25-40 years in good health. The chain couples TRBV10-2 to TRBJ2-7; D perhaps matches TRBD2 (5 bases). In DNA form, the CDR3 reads TGCGCCAGCCTAGACGGGTCCGGAGGGCAGTACTTC. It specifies CASLDGSGGQYF.